The 31 T cell receptor beta chains presented below share a single source sample, sequenced in a study of blood T cell repertoires in COVID-19. Sequencing was performed with immunoSEQ multiplex PCR; in TCRdb, only in-frame clones are kept and a portion is missing. The profile shows roughly 290,000 clones, under 85% of them singletons. The source material was peripheral blood. These receptors all come from a human donor with COVID-19, enrolled during active disease. The donor label of this sample is uncertain.

The chain employs TRBV6-2 or TRBV6-3 and TRBJ2-1, with a tentative D call TRBD1 (5 bases). This CDR3 is built from 15 residues. The germline V and J ends were trimmed by 2 bases and 8 bases, with 16 bases remaining between them. Germline CDR1 is MNHEY and CDR2 is SVGEGT. The CDR3 sequence is CASSYPTPGRDEQFF. CDR3 nucleotide sequence: TGTGCCAGCAGTTACCCAACCCCAGGGCGCGATGAGCAGTTCTTC.

The chain employs TRBV21-1 and TRBJ1-5; TRBD1 reflects the table's D call only, with no check against the DNA. TRBV21-1 is a known pseudogene. The length of the CDR3 is 18 residues. The CDR3 sequence is CASTRGIPPTGNNQPQHF. DNA for the CDR3: TGTGCCAGCACCAGAGGAATCCCCCCGACAGGCAACAATCAGCCCCAGCATTTT.

This clone was seen only once. A read error may account for a junction end that differs from germline. The rearrangement joins TRBV3-1 (or the pseudogene TRBV3-2) to TRBJ2-5; 7 bases align to TRBD1. The CDR3 has 16 amino acids. Germline CDR1 LGHDT, CDR2 YNNKEL (reference sequence). CDR3 residues: CASSQVLTGIQGTQYF. The CDR3 bases are TGTGCCAGCAGCCAAGTTCTGACAGGGATCCAAGGGACCCAGTACTTC.

J is TRBJ1-2 and V is TRBV7-2, with 7 bases lining up with TRBD1. Germline lookup yields CDR1 SGHTA and CDR2 FQGNSA. The CDR3 spans 17 residues. Trimming took 0 bases from V and 4 from J; bases not matched to a gene: 11. The CDR3 region has the DNA TGTGCCAGCAGCTTAGCGTCCACCGCCAGGGGGGCCTATGGCTACACCTTC. This codes for CASSLASTARGAYGYTF.

V and J are TRBV5-1 and TRBJ2-1; 10 positions match TRBD2. Germline CDR1 SGHRS, CDR2 YFSETQ. This CDR3 region has 18 residues. Germline trimming cut 0 bases from V and 9 bases from J; bases unmatched to any gene: 15. CDR3 loop: CASSLASPGSGRASEQFF. The CDR3 DNA sequence: TGCGCCAGCAGCTTGGCCAGCCCGGGGAGCGGGAGGGCTAGTGAGCAGTTCTTC.

The chain combines TRBV4-1 with TRBJ1-1, with D possibly matching TRBD1 (5 bases). The V and J ends lost 4 bases and 5 bases respectively, with 14 bases between them. The CDR3 contains 14 residues. Germline values: CDR1 MGHRA, CDR2 YSYEKL. This CDR3 is CASSPRGAGTEAFF. CDR3 nucleotides: TGCGCCAGCAGCCCTAGAGGCGCAGGGACTGAAGCTTTCTTT.

The rearrangement uses TRBV19 and TRBJ2-5, with TRBD2 matching over 11 bases. V was clipped by 1 base and J by 2 bases; unmatched bases: 3. The CDR3 covers 16 residues. CDR1 is LNHDA and CDR2 is SQIVND in the germline V gene (reference sequence). The CDR3 DNA reads TGTGCCAGTAGTATAGCTCTAGCGGGAGGTCAAGAGACCCAGTACTTC. Translating gives CASSIALAGGQETQYF.

The chain carries TRBV5-1 and TRBJ2-1, with TRBD2 matching 9 bases. Trimming removed 4 bases from V and 9 bases from J; junction bases left unmatched: 11. Germline-derived CDR1 and CDR2 are SGHRS and YFSETQ. This CDR3 is 15 amino acids long. The CDR3 sequence: CASSLGAGGPVEQFF. As DNA, the CDR3 is TGCGCCAGCAGCCTGGGGGCGGGAGGGCCGGTTGAGCAGTTCTTC.

CDR3 amino acids: CSGGLALTGELFF. CDR3 nucleotides: TGCAGCGGGGGACTAGCCCTCACCGGGGAGCTGTTTTTT. The chain recombines TRBV29-1 with TRBJ2-2, with TRBD2 matching over 9 bases. With 7 bases clipped from V and 4 bases from J, the junction kept 4 bases outside the gene matches. Germline V gene sequence: CDR1 SQVTM, CDR2 ANQGSEA. The CDR3 has 13 amino acids.

This clone was seen just once. The chain carries TRBV30 and TRBJ1-1; TRBD1 matches 9 bases. The CDR3 totals 13 residues. Germline CDR1 GTSNPN, CDR2 SVGIG (reference sequence). J was trimmed by 4 bases and V by 3 bases; bases with no gene match: 3. The chain's CDR3 is CAWSRQGGTEAFF. The CDR3 nucleotides read TGTGCCTGGAGCCGACAGGGGGGCACTGAAGCTTTCTTT.

The V gene is TRBV10-3, the J gene TRBJ2-7; 16 bases fit TRBD2. Germline V gene sequence: CDR1 ENHRY, CDR2 SYGVKD. V lost 2 bases, J lost 2 bases, and 9 bases stayed unmatched. There are 19 residues in the CDR3. DNA of the CDR3: TGTGCCATCAGTGAGATTAGAGGGACTAGCGGGAGGGCCACCTACGAGCAGTACTTC. Its translation: CAISEIRGTSGRATYEQYF.

This clone turned up a few times. This chain joins TRBV30 and TRBJ1-1, with TRBD1 identical over 8 bases. Germline assignment: CDR1 GTSNPN and CDR2 SVGIG (reference sequence). J lost 0 bases, V lost 5 bases, and 8 bases had no gene match. The CDR3 is 15 amino acids. This chain's CDR3 is CAWLPPDRVNTEAFF. The CDR3 DNA reads as TGTGCCTGGCTCCCCCCGGACAGGGTGAACACTGAAGCTTTCTTT.

The chain employs TRBV28 and TRBJ1-1; 11 bases align to TRBD1. The germline V gene encodes CDR1 MDHEN and CDR2 SYDVKM. The CDR3 runs 14 residues. V was pared by 4 bases and J by 5 bases, with 3 bases of the junction left unmatched. The CDR3 DNA sequence: TGTGCCAGCAGTTGGGACAGGGGGAGGACTGAAGCTTTCTTT. Protein: CASSWDRGRTEAFF.

The chain is built from TRBV30 and TRBJ2-7, with D perhaps TRBD2 (6 bases). V was cut by 0 bases and J by 8 bases, with 20 bases left in between. Germline CDR1 reads GTSNPN; CDR2 reads SVGIG (reference sequence). This CDR3 has 15 amino acids. The CDR3 coding sequence is TGTGCCTGGAGTGTAGGAGGGTCTGGCCAGGGTCAGCAGTACTTC. Residues: CAWSVGGSGQGQQYF.

The chain employs TRBV13 and TRBJ1-3; D uncertain. This CDR3 is 16 amino acids long. V shed 8 bases and J shed 0 bases, with 17 bases lying between them. Germline lookup yields CDR1 PRHDT and CDR2 FYEKMQ (reference sequence). In nucleotides, the CDR3 is TGTGCCAGCTCCTCCCTTTACGTCGGCTCTGGAAACACCATATATTTT. Encoded protein: CASSSLYVGSGNTIYF.

The chain's CDR3 is CASSPSAQGQAFF. DNA of the CDR3: TGTGCCAGCAGCCCGTCGGCACAGGGACAAGCTTTCTTT. The chain joins TRBV3-1 (or the pseudogene TRBV3-2) to TRBJ1-1; the D gene is possibly TRBD1 (6 bases). V lost 4 bases, J lost 9 bases, and 15 bases lay in between. Germline assignment: CDR1 LGHDT and CDR2 YNNKEL (reference sequence). The CDR3 length is 13 residues.

This clone was seen a single time. The chain recombines TRBV2 with TRBJ1-1; the D gene is possibly TRBD1 (6 bases). Germline CDR1 SNHLY, CDR2 FYNNEI. Trimming took off 5 bases at V and 9 bases at J, with 16 bases between the two ends. The CDR3 totals 13 residues. The CDR3, as DNA: TGTGCCAGCAGTAGGGAGGGGCGGGACAAAGCTTTCTTT. Translation: CASSREGRDKAFF.

The chain employs TRBV30 and TRBJ1-4; 7 bases agree with TRBD1. The CDR3 consists of 13 residues. Germline-derived CDR1 and CDR2 are GTSNPN and SVGIG (reference sequence). V gave up 7 bases and J gave up 2 bases; unmatched junction bases: 4. The CDR3 protein is CASQTGTNEKLFF. CDR3 nucleotide sequence: TGTGCCTCTCAGACAGGGACTAATGAAAAACTGTTTTTT.

The chain has TRBV9 and TRBJ1-2; D gene ambiguous. This CDR3 has 13 amino acids. V was trimmed by 0 bases and J by 3 bases, leaving 6 bases between them. CDR1 is SGDLS and CDR2 is YYNGEE in the germline V gene. CDR3 in DNA: TGTGCCAGCAGCGTAGATACAGACTATGGCTACACCTTC. Its protein is CASSVDTDYGYTF.

This chain uses TRBV4-3 with TRBJ2-1, with TRBD2 as a possible D gene (5 bases). CDR1 LGHNA and CDR2 YSLEER come from the germline V gene. V was shortened by 1 base and J by 2 bases, with 21 bases between the two germline ends. The CDR3 is 19 amino acids. The CDR3 sequence: CASSQGPAGGFGAYNEQFF. In DNA form, the CDR3 reads TGCGCCAGCAGCCAAGGCCCCGCCGGAGGTTTCGGGGCCTACAATGAGCAGTTCTTC.

The V and J genes are TRBV5-4 and TRBJ1-1; TRBD1 matches 7 bases. Germline V gives CDR1 SGHNT, CDR2 YYREEE (reference sequence). This CDR3 contains 15 residues. V shed 2 bases and J 5 bases; nucleotides not matched to a gene: 9. This CDR3 is CASSLGTVSLTEAFF. The CDR3 DNA reads TGTGCCAGCAGCTTAGGGACAGTTAGCCTGACTGAAGCTTTCTTT.

The CDR3 coding sequence is TGTGCCAGCAGTGAACGCGCCACCAACTATGGCTACACCTTC. This translates into CASSERATNYGYTF. This rearrangement joins TRBV6-1 to TRBJ1-2, with D unclear. CDR3 length: 14 amino acids. Germline V gene lookup returns CDR1 MNHNS and CDR2 SASEGT. Trimming removed 2 bases from V and 2 bases from J, with 9 bases in between.

The rearrangement links TRBV4-1 to TRBJ2-7; TRBD2 might be the D (6 bases). Germline assignment: CDR1 MGHRA and CDR2 YSYEKL. Trimming cost V 0 bases and J 3 bases, with 21 bases left between them. The CDR3 has 18 residues. CDR3: CASSQDALAESWSYEQYF. DNA of the CDR3: TGCGCCAGCAGCCAAGATGCGTTAGCGGAGAGTTGGAGCTACGAGCAGTACTTC.

The V call is TRBV2, the J call TRBJ2-1, with 7 positions matching TRBD2. Germline trimming cut 7 bases from V and 2 bases from J; bases unmatched to any gene: 5. Germline lookup yields CDR1 SNHLY and CDR2 FYNNEI. The CDR3 consists of 14 residues. The CDR3 DNA reads TGTGCCAGCAAAACTAGCGCTACCTACAATGAGCAGTTCTTC. It encodes CASKTSATYNEQFF.

CDR3 region: CASSSRTNYEQYF. The CDR3 nucleotides read TGTGCCAGCAGTTCCCGGACAAACTACGAGCAGTACTTC. This chain uses TRBV27 with TRBJ2-7; TRBD1 is a possible D gene (5 bases). Trimming pared 4 bases from V and 3 bases from J, leaving 10 bases between. This CDR3 has 13 amino acids. Per germline, CDR1 MNHEY and CDR2 SMNVEV (reference sequence).

The V and J genes are TRBV6-6 and TRBJ1-2; D call uncertain. Trimming shortened V by 6 bases and J by 2 bases, and 16 bases separated the two germline ends. Germline CDR1 is MNHNY and CDR2 is SVGAGI (reference sequence). The CDR3 spans 15 residues. CDR3 sequence: CASSPSLGRNYGYTF. The CDR3 region has the DNA TGTGCCAGCAGCCCTTCCCTCGGTCGGAACTATGGCTACACCTTC.

Comments on this clone: One end of the junction varies from germline; a read error may be responsible. The CDR3 region is CASTFDRGNQPQHF. The CDR3 region has the DNA TGTGCCAGTACCTTCGACAGGGGCAACCAGCCCCAGCATTTT. J is TRBJ1-5 and V is TRBV19, with TRBD1 matching over 8 bases. The germline V gene has CDR1 LNHDA and CDR2 SQIVND (reference sequence). The CDR3 extends over 14 amino acids.

This chain links TRBV6-5 with TRBJ1-6; TRBD1 agrees at 7 bases. Germline values: CDR1 MNHEY, CDR2 SVGAGI. This CDR3 spans 15 amino acids. J lost 8 bases, V lost 0 bases, and 4 bases had no gene match. CDR3 amino acids: CASSYSGTDDSPLHF. The CDR3 nucleotides are TGTGCCAGCAGTTACTCCGGGACAGACGATTCACCCCTCCACTTT.

This chain connects TRBV19 to TRBJ1-2; D is ambiguous. The CDR3 loop spans 12 amino acids. CDR1 and CDR2 from the germline V gene are LNHDA and SQIVND (reference sequence). With 3 bases removed from V and 4 bases from J, the gap between germline ends came to 6 bases. This CDR3 reads CASSMTAYGYTF. Here the CDR3 DNA reads TGTGCCAGTAGTATGACTGCCTATGGCTACACCTTC. The full variable domain, completed using reference TRBV19 and TRBJ1-2, is DGGITQSPKYLFRKEGQNVTLSCEQNLNHDAMYWYRQDPGQGLRLIYYSQIVNDFQKGDIAEGYSVSREKKESFPLTVTSAQKNPTAFYLCASSMTAYGYTFGSGTRLTVV.

The chain joins TRBV4-1 to TRBJ2-1; 16 nucleotides agree with TRBD2. V was pared by 1 base and J by 3 bases, with 12 bases of the junction left unmatched. CDR1 is MGHRA and CDR2 is YSYEKL in the germline V gene. CDR3 size: 21 residues. The CDR3 DNA sequence: TGCGCCAGCAGCCAAGGACCCTCGGGGACTAGCGGGAGGGCCAGCTACAATGAGCAGTTCTTC. Translated, it gives CASSQGPSGTSGRASYNEQFF.

The chain recombines TRBV19 with TRBJ1-5, with D possibly being TRBD1 (6 bases). This CDR3 region has 13 residues. Germline V lookup: CDR1 LNHDA, CDR2 SQIVND (reference sequence). Trimming removed 2 bases at V and 9 bases at J, with 11 bases between. The CDR3 reads CASSIQGTGPQHF. CDR3 bases: TGTGCCAGTAGTATACAGGGGACCGGGCCCCAGCATTTT. Full variable domain (remainder filled in from reference TRBV19 and TRBJ1-5): DGGITQSPKYLFRKEGQNVTLSCEQNLNHDAMYWYRQDPGQGLRLIYYSQIVNDFQKGDIAEGYSVSREKKESFPLTVTSAQKNPTAFYLCASSIQGTGPQHFGDGTRLSIL.